This is a list of T cell receptor beta chains from one sample in a study of blood T cell repertoires in COVID-19. Profiled with immunoSEQ multiplex PCR; TCRdb holds only in-frame clones, not every one. Of roughly 250,000 clones in the sample, more than 70% were seen once. The sample consisted of peripheral blood. All receptors derive from a middle-aged woman who had recovered from COVID-19. The conserved cysteine and the conserved F or W are not part of the CDR3 here. D genes are given only for firm matches.

J	D	V	CDR3
TRBJ1-1	-	TRBV7-8	ASSLYRNTEAF
TRBJ2-4	-	TRBV2	ASSEGPGGAKNIQY
TRBJ2-1	TRBD1	TRBV5-1	ASSRTGGTYNEQF
TRBJ1-1	-	TRBV18	ASSPVGGGLPEAF
TRBJ2-5	TRBD1	TRBV19	ASRTGLGTAQETQY
TRBJ2-6	TRBD2	TRBV30	AWRRGLAGGSGANVLT
TRBJ1-2	TRBD1	TRBV6-5	ASSYATGGGYT
TRBJ1-1	-	TRBV10-3	AISEPRDKAF
TRBJ2-1	-	TRBV7-9	ASSPGAGVYNEQF
TRBJ1-2	-	TRBV18	ASSPPNPASNYGYT
TRBJ2-5	TRBD2	TRBV7-7	ASSLGASGAGETQY
TRBJ2-1	-	TRBV19	ASSRRGAWGEQF
TRBJ2-3	-	TRBV10-3	AIGPSTDTQY
TRBJ2-4	TRBD1	TRBV15	ATSKGGTGAAKNIQY
TRBJ1-4	TRBD1	TRBV3-1/TRBV3-2	ASSNRDSGEKLF
TRBJ2-2	-	TRBV13	ASSYGQDYYTGELF
TRBJ2-4	TRBD2	TRBV19	ASRGPGLAREEGSGAKNIQY
TRBJ2-1	TRBD2	TRBV7-3	ASSRGLAGHSYNEQF
TRBJ1-6	TRBD1	TRBV10-3	AISESSGRGIDSPLH
TRBJ1-2	TRBD1	TRBV28	ASSPQGGNYGYT
TRBJ2-7	-	TRBV4-3	ASSQEGGRPTEQY
TRBJ2-6	-	TRBV30	AWSVGATGSGANVLT
TRBJ1-6	-	TRBV27	ASSPGGRDSPLH
TRBJ2-5	-	TRBV6-1	ASRPLGRGDPQY
TRBJ1-2	-	TRBV5-1	ASSGLRVYGYT
TRBJ2-5	-	TRBV14	ASSQLGGAQETQY
TRBJ2-5	-	TRBV10-2	ASSSQGETQY
TRBJ2-1	-	TRBV7-2	ASSLGRAREQF
TRBJ2-3	TRBD2	TRBV7-3	ASSAGTSGRTDTQY
TRBJ1-1	-	TRBV28	ASSLGGSEAF
TRBJ2-7	TRBD1	TRBV7-3	ASSRGGTGHVAYEQY
TRBJ2-3	TRBD1	TRBV14	ASSPGTGWGTDTQY
TRBJ1-5	-	TRBV19	ASSSEQGRGQPQH
TRBJ2-2	-	TRBV19	ASSIRLQEGTNTGELF
TRBJ1-5	-	TRBV19	ASSERQLNQPQH
TRBJ1-5	-	TRBV7-8	ASSPDISNQPQH
TRBJ2-3	TRBD2	TRBV23-1	ASSQSSREGTDTQY
TRBJ2-5	-	TRBV6-2/TRBV6-3	ASSPRGAAPRGTQY
TRBJ2-5	TRBD2	TRBV25-1	ASAPGLANQETQY
TRBJ1-2	TRBD1	TRBV5-1	ASSPGLGGTLGGYT
TRBJ2-5	-	TRBV7-9	ASSRTLPGGDQY
TRBJ1-2	-	TRBV27	ASSPGYGYT
TRBJ2-1	-	TRBV18	ASSPPGSRNEQF
TRBJ2-5	-	TRBV3-1/TRBV3-2	ASSQAVGGETQY
TRBJ2-3	-	TRBV13	ASSPGLRGTDTQY
TRBJ1-2	-	TRBV11-2	ASSLVGYGYT